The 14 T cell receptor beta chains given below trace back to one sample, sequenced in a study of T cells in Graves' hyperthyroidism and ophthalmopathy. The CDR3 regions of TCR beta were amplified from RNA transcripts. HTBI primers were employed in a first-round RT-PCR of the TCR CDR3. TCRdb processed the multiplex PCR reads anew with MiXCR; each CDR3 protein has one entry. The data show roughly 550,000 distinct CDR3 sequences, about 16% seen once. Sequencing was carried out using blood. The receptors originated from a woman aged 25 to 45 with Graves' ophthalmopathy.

In nucleotides, the CDR3 is TGTGCCAGCAGTGTCCGGGACAGGGAAGAGCGGGAGGGCCAAGATACGCAGTATTTT. Translated, it gives CASSVRDREEREGQDTQYF. The rearrangement links TRBV2 to TRBJ2-3; maybe TRBD2 (10 bases). The CDR3 sequence is 19 residues long. Trimming took off 4 bases at V and 5 bases at J, with 28 bases between the two ends. The V gene's germline CDR1 is SNHLY and CDR2 FYNNEI.

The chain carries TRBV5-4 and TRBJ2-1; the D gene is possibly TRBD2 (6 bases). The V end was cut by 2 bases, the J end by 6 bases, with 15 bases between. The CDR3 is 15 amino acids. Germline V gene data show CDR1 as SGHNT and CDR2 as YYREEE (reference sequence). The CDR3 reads CASSLWGGVGNEQFF. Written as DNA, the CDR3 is TGTGCCAGCAGCTTATGGGGAGGTGTAGGCAATGAGCAGTTCTTC. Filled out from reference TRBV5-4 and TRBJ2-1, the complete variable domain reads ETGVTQSPTHLIKTRGQQVTLRCSSQSGHNTVSWYQQALGQGPQFIFQYYREEENGRGNFPPRFSGLQFPNYSSELNVNALELDDSALYLCASSLWGGVGNEQFFGPGTRLTVL.

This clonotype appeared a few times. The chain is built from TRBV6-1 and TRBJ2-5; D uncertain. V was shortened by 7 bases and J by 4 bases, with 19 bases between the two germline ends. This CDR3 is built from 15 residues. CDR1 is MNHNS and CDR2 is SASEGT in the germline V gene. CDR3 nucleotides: TGTGCCAGCAAAGGGTTTGGGGTAACCCGAGAGACCCAGTACTTC. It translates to CASKGFGVTRETQYF.

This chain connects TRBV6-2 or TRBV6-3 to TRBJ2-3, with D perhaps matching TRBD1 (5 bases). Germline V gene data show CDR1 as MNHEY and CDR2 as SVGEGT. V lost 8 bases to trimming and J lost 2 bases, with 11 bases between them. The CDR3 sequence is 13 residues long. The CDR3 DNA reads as TGTGCCAGCGGGGCCATTCTCACAGATACGCAGTATTTT. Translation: CASGAILTDTQYF.

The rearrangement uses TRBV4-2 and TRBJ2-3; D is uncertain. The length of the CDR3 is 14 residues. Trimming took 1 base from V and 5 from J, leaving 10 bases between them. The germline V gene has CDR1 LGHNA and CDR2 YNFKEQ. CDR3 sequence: CASSQGLVQDTQYF. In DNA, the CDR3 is TGTGCCAGCAGCCAAGGGTTGGTGCAAGATACGCAGTATTTT.

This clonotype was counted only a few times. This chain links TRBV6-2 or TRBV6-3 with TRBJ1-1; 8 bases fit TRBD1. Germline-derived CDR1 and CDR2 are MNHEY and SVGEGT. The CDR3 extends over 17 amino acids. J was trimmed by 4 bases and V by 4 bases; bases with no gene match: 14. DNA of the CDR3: TGTGCCAGCAGTTCTCACCGGCAGGGGGCTGTAGTCACTGAAGCTTTCTTT. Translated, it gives CASSSHRQGAVVTEAFF.

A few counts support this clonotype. The CDR3 region has the DNA TGTGCCAGCAGCACGCCCGAGGGGGGGATCACCGGGGAGCTGTTTTTT. Amino acids: CASSTPEGGITGELFF. V gene TRBV28 combines with J gene TRBJ2-2, with a possible D match to TRBD2 (7 bases). This CDR3 comprises 16 residues. V dropped 6 bases and J dropped 4 bases, with 18 bases sitting between them. Germline values: CDR1 MDHEN, CDR2 SYDVKM.

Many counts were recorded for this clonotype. Written as DNA, the CDR3 is TGCGCCAGCCAGGTAGCGGGAGGATCTACGCAGTATTTT. Protein product: CASQVAGGSTQYF. This chain links TRBV5-1 with TRBJ2-3; 10 bases match TRBD2. This CDR3 comprises 13 residues. J was trimmed by 8 bases and V by 7 bases; bases with no gene match: 7. Per germline, CDR1 SGHRS and CDR2 YFSETQ. The full variable domain, its missing parts supplied by reference TRBV5-1 and TRBJ2-3, is KAGVTQTPRYLIKTRGQQVTLSCSPISGHRSVSWYQQTPGQGLQFLFEYFSETQRNKGNFPGRFSGRQFSNSRSEMNVSTLELGDSALYLCASQVAGGSTQYFGPGTRLTVL.

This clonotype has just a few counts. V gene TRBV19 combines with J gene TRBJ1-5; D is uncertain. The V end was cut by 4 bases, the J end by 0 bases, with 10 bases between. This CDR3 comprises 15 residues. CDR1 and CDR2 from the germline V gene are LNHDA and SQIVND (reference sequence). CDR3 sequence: CASSTSGNSNQPQHF. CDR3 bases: TGTGCCAGTAGTACCTCTGGGAATAGCAATCAGCCCCAGCATTTT.

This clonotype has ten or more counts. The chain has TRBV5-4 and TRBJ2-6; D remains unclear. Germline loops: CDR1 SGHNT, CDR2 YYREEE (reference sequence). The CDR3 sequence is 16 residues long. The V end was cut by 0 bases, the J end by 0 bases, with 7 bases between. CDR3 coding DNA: TGTGCCAGCAGCTTGGGAGGAGACTCTGGGGCCAACGTCCTGACTTTC. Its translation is CASSLGGDSGANVLTF.

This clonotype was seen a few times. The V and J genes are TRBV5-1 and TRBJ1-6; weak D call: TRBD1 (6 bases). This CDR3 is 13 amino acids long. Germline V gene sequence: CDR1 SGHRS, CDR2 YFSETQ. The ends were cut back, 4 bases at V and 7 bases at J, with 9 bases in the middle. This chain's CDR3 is CASSGDTNSPLHF. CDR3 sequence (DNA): TGCGCCAGCAGCGGGGACACCAATTCACCCCTCCACTTT. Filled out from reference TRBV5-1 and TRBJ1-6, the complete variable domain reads KAGVTQTPRYLIKTRGQQVTLSCSPISGHRSVSWYQQTPGQGLQFLFEYFSETQRNKGNFPGRFSGRQFSNSRSEMNVSTLELGDSALYLCASSGDTNSPLHFGNGTRLTVT.

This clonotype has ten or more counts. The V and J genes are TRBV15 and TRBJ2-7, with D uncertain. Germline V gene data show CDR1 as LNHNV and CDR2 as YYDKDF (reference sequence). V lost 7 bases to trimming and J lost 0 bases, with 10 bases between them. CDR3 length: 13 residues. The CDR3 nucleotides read TGTGCCACCACCCCGGACGGCTCCTACGAGCAGTACTTC. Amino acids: CATTPDGSYEQYF.

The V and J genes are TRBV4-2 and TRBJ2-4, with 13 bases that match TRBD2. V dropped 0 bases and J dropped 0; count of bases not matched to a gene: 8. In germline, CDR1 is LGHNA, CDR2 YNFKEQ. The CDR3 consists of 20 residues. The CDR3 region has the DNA TGTGCCAGCAGCCAAGAGGAAGCGGGACTAGCGGGAACAGCCAAAAACATTCAGTACTTC. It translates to CASSQEEAGLAGTAKNIQYF.

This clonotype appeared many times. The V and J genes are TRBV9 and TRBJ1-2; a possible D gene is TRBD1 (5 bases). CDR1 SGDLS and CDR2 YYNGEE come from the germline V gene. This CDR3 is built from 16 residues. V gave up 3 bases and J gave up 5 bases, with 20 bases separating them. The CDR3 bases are TGTGCCAGCAGCGAATTCGGGACCAGGGCAGATTATGGCTACACCTTC. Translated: CASSEFGTRADYGYTF. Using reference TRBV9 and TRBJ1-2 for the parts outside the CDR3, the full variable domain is DSGVTQTPKHLITATGQRVTLRCSPRSGDLSVYWYQQSLDQGLQFLIQYYNGEERAKGNILERFSAQQFPDLHSELNLSSLELGDSALYFCASSEFGTRADYGYTFGSGTRLTVV.